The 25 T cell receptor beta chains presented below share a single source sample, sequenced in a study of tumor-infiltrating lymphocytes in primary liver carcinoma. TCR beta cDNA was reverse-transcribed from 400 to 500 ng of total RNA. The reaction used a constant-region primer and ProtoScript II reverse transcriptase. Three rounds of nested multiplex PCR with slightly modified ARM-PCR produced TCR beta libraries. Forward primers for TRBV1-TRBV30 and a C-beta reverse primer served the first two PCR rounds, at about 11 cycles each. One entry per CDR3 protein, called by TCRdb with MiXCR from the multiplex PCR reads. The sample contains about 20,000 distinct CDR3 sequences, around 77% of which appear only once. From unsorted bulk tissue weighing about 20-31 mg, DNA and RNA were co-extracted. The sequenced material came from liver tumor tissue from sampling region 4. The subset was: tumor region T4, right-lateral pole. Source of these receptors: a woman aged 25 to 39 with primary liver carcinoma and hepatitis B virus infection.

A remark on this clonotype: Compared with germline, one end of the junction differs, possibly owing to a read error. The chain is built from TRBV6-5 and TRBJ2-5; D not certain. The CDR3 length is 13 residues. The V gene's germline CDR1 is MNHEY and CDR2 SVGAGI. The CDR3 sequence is CAGSTDIGLTQYF. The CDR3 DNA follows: TGTGCCGGCAGTACCGACATTGGGCTGACCCAGTACTTC.

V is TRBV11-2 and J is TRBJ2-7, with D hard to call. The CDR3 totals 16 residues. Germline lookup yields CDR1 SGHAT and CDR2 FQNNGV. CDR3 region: CANSSYPAPYVYEQYF. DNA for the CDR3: TGTGCTAACAGCTCATATCCGGCTCCCTACGTCTACGAGCAGTACTTC.

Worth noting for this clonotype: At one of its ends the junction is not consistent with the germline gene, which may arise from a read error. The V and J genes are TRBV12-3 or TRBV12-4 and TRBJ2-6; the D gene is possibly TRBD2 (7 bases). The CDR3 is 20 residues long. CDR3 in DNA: TGTGTCAGCAGCTTAAAGGGGAGGGCAGGGGTCCGCACTGGGGCCAACGTCCTGACTTTC. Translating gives CVSSLKGRAGVRTGANVLTF.

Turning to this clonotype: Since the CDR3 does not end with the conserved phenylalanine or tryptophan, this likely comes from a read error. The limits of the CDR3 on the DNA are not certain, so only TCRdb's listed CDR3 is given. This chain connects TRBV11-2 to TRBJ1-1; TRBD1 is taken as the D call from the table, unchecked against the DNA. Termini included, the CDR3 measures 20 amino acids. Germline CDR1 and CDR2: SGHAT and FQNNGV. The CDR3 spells CASSAQDRGRKWWSSTEASV.

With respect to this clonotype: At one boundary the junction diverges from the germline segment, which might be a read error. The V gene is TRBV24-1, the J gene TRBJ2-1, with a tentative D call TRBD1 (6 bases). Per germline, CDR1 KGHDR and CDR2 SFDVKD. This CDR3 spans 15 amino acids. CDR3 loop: CVTRGKDCTYYEQSF. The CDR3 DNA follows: TGTGTCACCAGGGGAAAGGACTGCACCTACTATGAGCAGTCCTTC.

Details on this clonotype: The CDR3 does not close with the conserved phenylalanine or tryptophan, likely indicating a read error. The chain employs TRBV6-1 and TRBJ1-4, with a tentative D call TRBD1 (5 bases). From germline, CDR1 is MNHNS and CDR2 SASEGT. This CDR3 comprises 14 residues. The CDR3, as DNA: TGTGCCTGCAGGGACCAGGGTGGCCGCGAAAAACTGTTTCTT. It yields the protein CACRDQGGREKLFL.

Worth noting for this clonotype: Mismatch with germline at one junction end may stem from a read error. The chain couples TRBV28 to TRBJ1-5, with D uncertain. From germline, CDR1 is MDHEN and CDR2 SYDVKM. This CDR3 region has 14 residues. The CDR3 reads CASGLWAYNQPHHF. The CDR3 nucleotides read TGTGCCAGCGGTTTATGGGCGTACAATCAGCCCCATCATTTT.

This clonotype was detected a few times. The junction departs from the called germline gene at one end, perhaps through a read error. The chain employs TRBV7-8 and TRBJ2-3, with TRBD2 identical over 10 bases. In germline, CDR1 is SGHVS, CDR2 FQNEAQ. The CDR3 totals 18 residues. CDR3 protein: CVSSPPRGSGRASDTQYF. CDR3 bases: TGTGTCAGCAGCCCCCCGCGGGGGAGCGGGAGGGCCTCAGATACGCAGTATTTT.

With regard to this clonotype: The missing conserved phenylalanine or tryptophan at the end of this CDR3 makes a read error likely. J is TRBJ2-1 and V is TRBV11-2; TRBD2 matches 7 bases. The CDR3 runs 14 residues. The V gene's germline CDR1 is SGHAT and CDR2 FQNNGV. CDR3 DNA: TGTGCCAACAGCCTCGGGGGGACGCGGAATGAGCAGTTCTCC. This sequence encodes CANSLGGTRNEQFS.

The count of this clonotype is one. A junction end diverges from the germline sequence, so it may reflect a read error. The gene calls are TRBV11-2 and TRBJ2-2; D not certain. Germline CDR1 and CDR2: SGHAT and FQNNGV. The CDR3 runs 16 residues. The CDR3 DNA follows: TGTGGCAGCAGCCCTGATCCCCAATCGAACACTGGGGAGCTGTTTTTT. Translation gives CGSSPDPQSNTGELFF.

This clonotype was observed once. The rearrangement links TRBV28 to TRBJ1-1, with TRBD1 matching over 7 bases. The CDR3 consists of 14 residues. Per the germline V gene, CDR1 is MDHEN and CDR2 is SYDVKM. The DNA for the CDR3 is TGTTTCGGCAGAGACAGGGTTATGAACACTGAAGCTTTCTTT. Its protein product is CFGRDRVMNTEAFF.

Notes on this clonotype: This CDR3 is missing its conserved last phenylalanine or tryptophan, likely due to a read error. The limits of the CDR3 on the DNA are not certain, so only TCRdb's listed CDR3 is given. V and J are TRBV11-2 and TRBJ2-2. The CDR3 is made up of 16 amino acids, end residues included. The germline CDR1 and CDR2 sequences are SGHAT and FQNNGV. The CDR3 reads CASSLDPQLNTGELCS.

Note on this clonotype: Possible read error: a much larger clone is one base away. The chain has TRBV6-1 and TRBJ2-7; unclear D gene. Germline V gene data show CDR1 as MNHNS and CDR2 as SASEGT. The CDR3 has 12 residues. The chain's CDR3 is CASSVRAYEQHF. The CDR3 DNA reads TGTGCCAGCAGTGTTCGGGCCTACGAGCAGCACTTC.

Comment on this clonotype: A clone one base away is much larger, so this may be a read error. The CDR3 reads CANSWGPAAPYEQHF. In nucleotides, the CDR3 is TGTGCCAACAGCTGGGGACCAGCCGCACCTTACGAGCAGCACTTC. The chain is built from TRBV7-9 and TRBJ2-7; D possibly uses TRBD1 or TRBD2 (5 bases each). Germline assignment: CDR1 SEHNR and CDR2 FQNEAQ (reference sequence). The CDR3 is 15 amino acids. Variable domain in full (rest from reference TRBV7-9 and TRBJ2-7): DTGVSQNPRHKITKRGQNVTFRCDPISEHNRLYWYRQTLGQGPEFLTYFQNEAQLEKSRLLSDRFSAERPKGSFSTLEIQRTEQGDSAMYLCANSWGPAAPYEQHFGPGTRLTVT.

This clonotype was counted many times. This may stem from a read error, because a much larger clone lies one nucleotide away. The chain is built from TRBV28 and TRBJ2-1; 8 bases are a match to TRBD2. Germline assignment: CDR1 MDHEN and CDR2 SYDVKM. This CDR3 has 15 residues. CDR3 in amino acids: CACSFVVAGRNEQFF. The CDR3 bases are TGTGCCTGCAGTTTCGTGGTAGCGGGACGCAATGAGCAGTTCTTC.

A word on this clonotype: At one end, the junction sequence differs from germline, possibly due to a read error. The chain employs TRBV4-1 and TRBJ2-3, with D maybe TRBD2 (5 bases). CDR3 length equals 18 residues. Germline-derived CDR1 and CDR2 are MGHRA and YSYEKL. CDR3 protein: CASNQLGMVAEDSDTQYF. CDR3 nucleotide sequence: TGCGCCAGCAATCAACTAGGCATGGTAGCTGAAGACTCGGATACGCAATATTTT.

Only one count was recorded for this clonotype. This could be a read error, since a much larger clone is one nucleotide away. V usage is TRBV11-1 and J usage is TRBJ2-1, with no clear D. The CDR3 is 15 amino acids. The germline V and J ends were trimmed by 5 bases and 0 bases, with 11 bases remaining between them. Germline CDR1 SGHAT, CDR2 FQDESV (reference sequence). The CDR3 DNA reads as TGTGCCAGCAGCCGGAGACGGGCCTCCTACAATGAGCAGTTCTTC. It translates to CASSRRRASYNEQFF.

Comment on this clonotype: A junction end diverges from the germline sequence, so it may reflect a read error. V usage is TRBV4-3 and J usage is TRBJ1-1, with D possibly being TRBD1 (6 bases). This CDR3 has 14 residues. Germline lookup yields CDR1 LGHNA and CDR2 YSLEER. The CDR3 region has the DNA TGCGCCATCAGCCACGACAGGACGGTAGCTGAAGCTTTCTTT. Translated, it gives CAISHDRTVAEAFF.

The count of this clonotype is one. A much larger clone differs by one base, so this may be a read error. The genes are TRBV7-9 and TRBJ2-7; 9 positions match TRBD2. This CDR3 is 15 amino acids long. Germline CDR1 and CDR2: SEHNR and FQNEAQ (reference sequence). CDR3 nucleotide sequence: TGTGCCAAGAGCTGGGGACTAGCCGCACCTTACGAGCAGCACTTC. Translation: CAKSWGLAAPYEQHF.

Written as DNA, the CDR3 is TGTGCCAGCAACCAGGAACACCTAGGGCAGGGGGGACCGTGCGAGCAGTACTTC. Translating gives CASNQEHLGQGGPCEQYF. J is TRBJ2-7 and V is TRBV4-2, with D possibly being TRBD1 (7 bases). V was cut by 7 bases and J by 6 bases, with 31 bases left in between. CDR1 LGHNA and CDR2 YNFKEQ come from the germline V gene. This CDR3 comprises 18 residues.

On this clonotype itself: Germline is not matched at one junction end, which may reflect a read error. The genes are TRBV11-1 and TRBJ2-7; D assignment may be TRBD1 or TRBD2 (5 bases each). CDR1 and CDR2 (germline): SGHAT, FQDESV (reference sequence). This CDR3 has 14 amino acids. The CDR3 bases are TGTGCCAGCAGCTTAGTTACTGGGACCTACGTGCAATGCTTC. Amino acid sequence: CASSLVTGTYVQCF. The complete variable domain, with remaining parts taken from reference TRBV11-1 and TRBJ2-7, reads EAEVAQSPRYKITEKSQAVAFWCDPISGHATLYWYRQILGQGPELLVQFQDESVVDDSQLPKDRFSAERLKGVDSTLKIQPAELGDSAMYLCASSLVTGTYVQCFGPGTRLTVT.

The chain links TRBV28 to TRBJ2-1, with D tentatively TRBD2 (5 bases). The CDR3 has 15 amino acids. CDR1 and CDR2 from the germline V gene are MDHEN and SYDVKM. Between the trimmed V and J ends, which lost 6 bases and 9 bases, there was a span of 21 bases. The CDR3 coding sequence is TGTGCCAGCAGATCCGGGATAGTGGAGGTTATTGAGCAGTTCTTC. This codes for CASRSGIVEVIEQFF. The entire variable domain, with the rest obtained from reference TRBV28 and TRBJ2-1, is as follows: DVKVTQSSRYLVKRTGEKVFLECVQDMDHENMFWYRQDPGLGLRLIYFSYDVKMKEKGDIPEGYSVSREKKERFSLILESASTNQTSMYLCASRSGIVEVIEQFFGPGTRLTVL.

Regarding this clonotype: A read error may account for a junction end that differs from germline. CDR3 bases: TGTGCCGGCAGCTTAGGTATGGTCGGTTACGAGCAGTACTTC. Protein product: CAGSLGMVGYEQYF. V and J are TRBV11-2 and TRBJ2-7; D ambiguous. CDR1 is SGHAT, CDR2 FQNNGV, per germline. The CDR3 is made up of 14 amino acids.

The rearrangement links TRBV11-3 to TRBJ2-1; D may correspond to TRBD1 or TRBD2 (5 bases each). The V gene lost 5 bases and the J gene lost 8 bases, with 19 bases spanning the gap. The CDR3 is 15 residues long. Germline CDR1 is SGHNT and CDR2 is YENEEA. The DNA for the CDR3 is TGTGCCAGCAGCCGAGTTGCTGGGTGGGGGTATGAGCAGTTCTTC. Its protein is CASSRVAGWGYEQFF.

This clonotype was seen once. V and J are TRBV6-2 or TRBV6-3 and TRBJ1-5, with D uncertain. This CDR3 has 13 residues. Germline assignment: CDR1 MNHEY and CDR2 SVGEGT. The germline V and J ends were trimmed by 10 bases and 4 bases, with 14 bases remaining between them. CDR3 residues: CANSYRDNQPQHF. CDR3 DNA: TGTGCCAATAGTTACCGGGATAATCAGCCCCAGCATTTT.